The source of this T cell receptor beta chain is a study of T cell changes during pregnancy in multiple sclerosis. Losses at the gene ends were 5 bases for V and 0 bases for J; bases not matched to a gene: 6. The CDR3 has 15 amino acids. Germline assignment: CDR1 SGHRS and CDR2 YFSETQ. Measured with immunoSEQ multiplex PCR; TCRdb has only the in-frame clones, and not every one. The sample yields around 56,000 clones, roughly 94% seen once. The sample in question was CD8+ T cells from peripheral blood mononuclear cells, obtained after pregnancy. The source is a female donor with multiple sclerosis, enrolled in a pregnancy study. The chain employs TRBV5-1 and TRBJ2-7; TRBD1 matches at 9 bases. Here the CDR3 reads CASRRSGQGSYEQYF. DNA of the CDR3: TGCGCCAGCAGGCGATCGGGACAGGGCTCCTACGAGCAGTACTTC.